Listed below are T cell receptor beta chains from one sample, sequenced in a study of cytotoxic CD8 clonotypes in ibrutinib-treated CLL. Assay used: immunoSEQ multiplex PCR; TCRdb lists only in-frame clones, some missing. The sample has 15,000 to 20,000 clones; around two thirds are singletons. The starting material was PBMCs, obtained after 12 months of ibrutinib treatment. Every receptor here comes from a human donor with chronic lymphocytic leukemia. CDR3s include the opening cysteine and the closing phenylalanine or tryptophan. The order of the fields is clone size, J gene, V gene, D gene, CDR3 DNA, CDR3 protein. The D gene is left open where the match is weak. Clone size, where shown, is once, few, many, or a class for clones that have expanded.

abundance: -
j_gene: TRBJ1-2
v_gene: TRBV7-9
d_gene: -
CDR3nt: TGTGCCAGCAGCTTAGGTCAGGCCCTTAACTATGGCTACACCTTC
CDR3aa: CASSLGQALNYGYTF

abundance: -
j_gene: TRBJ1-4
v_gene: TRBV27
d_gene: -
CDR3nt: TGTGCCAGCAGCGTCGGGACCTCTAATGAAAAACTGTTTTTT
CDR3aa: CASSVGTSNEKLFF

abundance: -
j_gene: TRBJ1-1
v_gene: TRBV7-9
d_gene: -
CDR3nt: TGTGCCAGCAGCTTAGCTCCGGCAGAAGCTTTCTTT
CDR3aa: CASSLAPAEAFF

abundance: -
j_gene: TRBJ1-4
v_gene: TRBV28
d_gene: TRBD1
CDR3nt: TGTGCCAGCAGTTTAGGGGACAGGGGGTGGGGAAAACTGTTTTTT
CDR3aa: CASSLGDRGWGKLFF

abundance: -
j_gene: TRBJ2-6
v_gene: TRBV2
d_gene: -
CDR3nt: TGTGCCAGCAGTGAACAAAACTCTGGGGCCAACGTCCTGACTTTC
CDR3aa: CASSEQNSGANVLTF

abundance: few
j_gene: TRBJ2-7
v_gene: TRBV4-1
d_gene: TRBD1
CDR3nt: TGCGCCAGCAGCCAAGTAGATGACAGGGCTTACGAGCAGTACTTC
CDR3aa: CASSQVDDRAYEQYF

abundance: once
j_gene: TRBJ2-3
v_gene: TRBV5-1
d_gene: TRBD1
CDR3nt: TGCGCCAGCAGCTTGGGGCCGGGACAGAACACAGATACGCAGTATTTT
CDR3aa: CASSLGPGQNTDTQYF

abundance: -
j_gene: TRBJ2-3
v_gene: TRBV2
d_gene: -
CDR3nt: TGTGCCAGCAGCCAACTAGGAGGGGCGGCCAGCACAGATACGCAGTATTTT
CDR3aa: CASSQLGGAASTDTQYF

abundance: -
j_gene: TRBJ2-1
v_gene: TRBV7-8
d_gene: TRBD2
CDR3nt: TGTGCCAGCAGCTTAAGGACTAGTAATGAGCAGTTCTTC
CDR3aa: CASSLRTSNEQFF

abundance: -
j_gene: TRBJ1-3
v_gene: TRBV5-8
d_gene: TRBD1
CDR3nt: TGTGCCAGCAGCTTCCCCCTGGACAGGGGGATAAGAAACACCATATATTTT
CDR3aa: CASSFPLDRGIRNTIYF

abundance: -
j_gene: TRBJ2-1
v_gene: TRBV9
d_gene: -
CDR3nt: TGTGCCAGCAGCGTAGGGAGGGAGGTCGGGATTGGGGCTACGGGCAATGAGCAGTTCTTC
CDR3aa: CASSVGREVGIGATGNEQFF

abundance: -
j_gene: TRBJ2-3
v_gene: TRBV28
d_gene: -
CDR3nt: TGTGCCAGCAGTCGCCTCGGAGCGGAGGTTGCTACGCAGTATTTT
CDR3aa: CASSRLGAEVATQYF

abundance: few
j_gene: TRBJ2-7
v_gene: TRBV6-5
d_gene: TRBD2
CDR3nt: TGTGCCAGCAATCTGGCTAGCGGGCCCTACGAGCAGTACTTC
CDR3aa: CASNLASGPYEQYF

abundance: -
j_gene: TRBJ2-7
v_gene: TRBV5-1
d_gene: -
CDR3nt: TGCGCCAGCAGCCCACGTAGGACCGGCTACGAGCAGTACTTC
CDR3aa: CASSPRRTGYEQYF

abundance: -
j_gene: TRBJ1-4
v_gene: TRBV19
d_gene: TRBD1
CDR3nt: TGTGCCAGTAGTCCCCAGGGGGATGAAAAACTGTTTTTT
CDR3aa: CASSPQGDEKLFF

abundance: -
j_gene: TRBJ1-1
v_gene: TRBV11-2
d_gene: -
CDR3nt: TGTGCCAGCAGCTCCCAAGGGGACACTGAAGCTTTCTTT
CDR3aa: CASSSQGDTEAFF

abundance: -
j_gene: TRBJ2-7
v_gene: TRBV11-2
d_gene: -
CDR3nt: TGTGCCAGCGGTGAGCGGTACGAGCAGTACTTC
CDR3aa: CASGERYEQYF

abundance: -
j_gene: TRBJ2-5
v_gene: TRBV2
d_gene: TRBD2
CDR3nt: TGTGCCAGCAGCGGGACTAGCGGGTCTGTGAAGACCCAGTACTTC
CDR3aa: CASSGTSGSVKTQYF

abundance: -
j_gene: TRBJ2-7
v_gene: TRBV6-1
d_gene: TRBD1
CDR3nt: TGTGCCAGCAGTGGAGACAGGGGATCCTACGAGCAGTACTTC
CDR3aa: CASSGDRGSYEQYF

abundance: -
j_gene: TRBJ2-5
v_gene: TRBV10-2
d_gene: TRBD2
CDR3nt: TGCGCCAGCAGTGAGTCTCTGGCGGGAGAAGAGACCCAGTACTTC
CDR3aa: CASSESLAGEETQYF

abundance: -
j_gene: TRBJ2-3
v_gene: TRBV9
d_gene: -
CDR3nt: TGTGCCACCCACCTTGGGGGCACAGATACGCAGTATTTT
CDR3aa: CATHLGGTDTQYF

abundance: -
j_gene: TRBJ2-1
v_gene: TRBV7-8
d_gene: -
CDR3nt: TGTGCCAGCAGCCCACGGACCGACAATGAGCAGTTCTTC
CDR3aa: CASSPRTDNEQFF

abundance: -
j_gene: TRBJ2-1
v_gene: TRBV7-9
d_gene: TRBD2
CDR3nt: TGTGCCAGCAGCCTCATAGCGGGACCCTCCTACAATGAGCAGTTCTTC
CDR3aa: CASSLIAGPSYNEQFF

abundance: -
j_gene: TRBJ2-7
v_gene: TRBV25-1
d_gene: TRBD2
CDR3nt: TGTGCCAGCAGAGGACTAGCGGGAGGTAGCGAGCAGTACTTC
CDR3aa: CASRGLAGGSEQYF

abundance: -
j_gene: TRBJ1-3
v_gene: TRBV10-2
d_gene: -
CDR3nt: TGCGCCAGCAGTGAAGGGGGGCCTGGAAACACCATATATTTT
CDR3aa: CASSEGGPGNTIYF

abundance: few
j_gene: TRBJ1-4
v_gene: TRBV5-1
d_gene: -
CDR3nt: TGCGCCAGCAGCGAGGAGGGAGCAACTAATGAAAAACTGTTTTTT
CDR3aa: CASSEEGATNEKLFF

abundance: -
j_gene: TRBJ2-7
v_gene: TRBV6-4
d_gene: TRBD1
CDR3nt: TGTGCCAGCAGGAGGGACAGGGGGCCTGACGAGCAGTACTTC
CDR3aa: CASRRDRGPDEQYF

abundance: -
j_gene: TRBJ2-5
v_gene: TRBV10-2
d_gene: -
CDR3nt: TGCGCCAGCAGTGAGTCGGTGGATCAAGAGACCCAGTACTTC
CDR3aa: CASSESVDQETQYF

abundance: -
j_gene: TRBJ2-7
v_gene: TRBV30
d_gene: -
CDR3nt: TGTGCCTGGAGTGTACTCTCCAATGAGTTCGAGCAGTACTTC
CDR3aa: CAWSVLSNEFEQYF

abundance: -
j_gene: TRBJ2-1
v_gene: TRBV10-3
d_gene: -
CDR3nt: TGTGCCATCCCCGTTAGCTCCTACAATGAGCAGTTCTTC
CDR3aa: CAIPVSSYNEQFF

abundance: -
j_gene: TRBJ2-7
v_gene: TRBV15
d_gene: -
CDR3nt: TGTGCCACCAGCACTGGGAGCTCCTACGAGCAGTACTTC
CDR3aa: CATSTGSSYEQYF

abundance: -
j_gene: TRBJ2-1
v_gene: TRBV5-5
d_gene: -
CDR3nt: TGTGCCAGCAGCTTGGTACTTAATGAGCAGTTCTTC
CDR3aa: CASSLVLNEQFF

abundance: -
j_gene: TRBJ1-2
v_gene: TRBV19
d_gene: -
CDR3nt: TGTGCCAGTAGTACAGGAAGAGCTAACTATGGCTACACCTTC
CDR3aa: CASSTGRANYGYTF

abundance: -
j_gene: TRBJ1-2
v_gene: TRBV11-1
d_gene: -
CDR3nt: TGTGCCAGCAGCTTGGACACTTTCTATGGCTACACCTTC
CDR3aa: CASSLDTFYGYTF

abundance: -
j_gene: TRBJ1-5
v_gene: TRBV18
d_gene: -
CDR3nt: TGTGCCAGCTCACCGGGGAGGGATCAGCCCCAGCATTTT
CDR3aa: CASSPGRDQPQHF

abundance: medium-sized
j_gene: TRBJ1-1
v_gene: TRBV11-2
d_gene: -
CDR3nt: TGTGCCAGCAGCCCTATCCACGAGGAGGTAACTTTCTTT
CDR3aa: CASSPIHEEVTFF

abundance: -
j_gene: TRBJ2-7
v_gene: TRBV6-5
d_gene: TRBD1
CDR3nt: TGTGCCAGCACCGGACAGGGACCTTCTTCCTACGAGCAGTACTTC
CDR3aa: CASTGQGPSSYEQYF

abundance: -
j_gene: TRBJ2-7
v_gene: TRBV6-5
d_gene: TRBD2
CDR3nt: TGTGCCAGCAGTTGGATTAGCGGGAGAGCAGGCGAGCAGTACTTC
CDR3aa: CASSWISGRAGEQYF

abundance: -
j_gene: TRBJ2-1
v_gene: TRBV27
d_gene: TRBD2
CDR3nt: TGTGCCAGCAGTTTATCGTGGACTAGCGGGAGTGGCGATGAGCAGTTCTTC
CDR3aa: CASSLSWTSGSGDEQFF

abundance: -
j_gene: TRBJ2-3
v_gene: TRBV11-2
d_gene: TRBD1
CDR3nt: TGTGCCAGCAGCCCTCAGGGGGCCGGCACAGATACGCAGTATTTT
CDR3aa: CASSPQGAGTDTQYF

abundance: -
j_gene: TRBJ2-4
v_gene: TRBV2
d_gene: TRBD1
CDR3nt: TGTGCCAGCACCCCCGGACAGGCAACCATGGGGAACATTCAGTACTTC
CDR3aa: CASTPGQATMGNIQYF

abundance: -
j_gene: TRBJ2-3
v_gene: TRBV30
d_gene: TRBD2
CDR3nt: TGTGCCTGGAGTGACATTAGCGGGAGGACTCAGGATACGCAGTATTTT
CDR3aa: CAWSDISGRTQDTQYF

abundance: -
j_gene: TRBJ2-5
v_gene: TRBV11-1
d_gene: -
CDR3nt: TGTGCCAGCAGCTTTGGTGAGACCCAGTACTTC
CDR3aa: CASSFGETQYF

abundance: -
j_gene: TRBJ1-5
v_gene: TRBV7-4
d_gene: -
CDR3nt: TGTGCCAGCAGCTCCCCGCGAGGACAGACCCTGGGTAGCAATCAGCCCCAGCATTTT
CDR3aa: CASSSPRGQTLGSNQPQHF

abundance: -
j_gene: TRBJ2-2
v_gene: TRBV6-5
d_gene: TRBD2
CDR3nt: TGTGCCAGCAGTTGGAAGGGACTAGGGACCGGGGAGCTGTTTTTT
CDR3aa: CASSWKGLGTGELFF